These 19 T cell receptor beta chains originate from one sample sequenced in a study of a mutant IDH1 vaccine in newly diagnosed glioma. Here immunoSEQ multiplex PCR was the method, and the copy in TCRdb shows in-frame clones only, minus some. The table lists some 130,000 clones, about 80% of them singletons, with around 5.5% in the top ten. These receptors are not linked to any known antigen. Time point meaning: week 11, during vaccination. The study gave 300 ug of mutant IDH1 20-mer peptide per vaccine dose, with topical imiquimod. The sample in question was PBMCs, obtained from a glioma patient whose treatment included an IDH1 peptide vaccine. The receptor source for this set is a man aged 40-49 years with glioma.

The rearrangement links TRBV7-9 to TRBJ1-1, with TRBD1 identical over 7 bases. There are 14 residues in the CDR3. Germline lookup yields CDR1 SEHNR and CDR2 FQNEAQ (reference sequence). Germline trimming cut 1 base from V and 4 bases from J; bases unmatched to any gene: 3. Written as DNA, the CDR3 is TGTGCCAGCAGCTTAGGGGACAGTGGCACTGAAGCTTTCTTT. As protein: CASSLGDSGTEAFF.

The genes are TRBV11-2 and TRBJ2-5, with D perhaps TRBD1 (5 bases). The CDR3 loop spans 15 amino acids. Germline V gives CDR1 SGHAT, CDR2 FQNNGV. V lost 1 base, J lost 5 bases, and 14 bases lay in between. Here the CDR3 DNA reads TGTGCCAGCAGCTTAGTACAGGCGATTGGGGAGACCCAGTACTTC. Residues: CASSLVQAIGETQYF.

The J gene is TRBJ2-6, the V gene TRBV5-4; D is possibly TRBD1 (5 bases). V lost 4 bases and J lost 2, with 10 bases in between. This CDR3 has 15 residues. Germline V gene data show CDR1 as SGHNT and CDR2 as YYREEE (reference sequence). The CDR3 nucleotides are TGTGCCAGCAGCCCCCGACAGACTGGGGCCAACGTCCTGACTTTC. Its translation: CASSPRQTGANVLTF.

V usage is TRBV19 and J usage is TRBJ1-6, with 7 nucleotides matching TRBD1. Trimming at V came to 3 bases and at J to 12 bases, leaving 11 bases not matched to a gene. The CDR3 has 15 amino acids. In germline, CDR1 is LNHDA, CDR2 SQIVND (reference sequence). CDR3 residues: CASSIQGGSWVPLHF. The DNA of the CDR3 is TGTGCCAGTAGTATTCAGGGGGGTTCATGGGTACCCCTCCACTTT.

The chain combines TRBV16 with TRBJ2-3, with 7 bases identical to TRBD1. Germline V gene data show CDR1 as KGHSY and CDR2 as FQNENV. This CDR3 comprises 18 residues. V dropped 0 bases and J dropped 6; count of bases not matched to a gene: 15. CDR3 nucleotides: TGTGCCAGCAGCCAATCGGCCCAGGGGGACGCCGCATACGATACGCAGTATTTT. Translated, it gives CASSQSAQGDAAYDTQYF.

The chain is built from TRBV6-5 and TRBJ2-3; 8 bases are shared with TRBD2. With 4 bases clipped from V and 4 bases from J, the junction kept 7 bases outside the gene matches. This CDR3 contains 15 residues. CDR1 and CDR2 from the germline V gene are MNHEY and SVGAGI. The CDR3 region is CASSLTGGLSDTQYF. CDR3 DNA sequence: TGTGCCAGCAGTTTAACGGGAGGGCTGTCAGATACGCAGTATTTT.

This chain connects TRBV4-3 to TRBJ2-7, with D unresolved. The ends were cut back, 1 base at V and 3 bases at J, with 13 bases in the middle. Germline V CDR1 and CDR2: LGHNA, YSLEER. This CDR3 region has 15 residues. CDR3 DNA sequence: TGCGCCAGCAGCCAAGGTTTTTACGGCAGCTACGAGCAGTACTTC. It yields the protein CASSQGFYGSYEQYF.

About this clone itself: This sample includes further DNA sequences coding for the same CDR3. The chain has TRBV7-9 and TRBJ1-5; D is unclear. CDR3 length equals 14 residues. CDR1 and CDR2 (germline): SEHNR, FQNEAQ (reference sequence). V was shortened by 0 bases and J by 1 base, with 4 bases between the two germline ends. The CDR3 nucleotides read TGTGCCAGCAGCTTAGCAGGGAGCAATCAGCCCCAGCATTTT. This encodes CASSLAGSNQPQHF. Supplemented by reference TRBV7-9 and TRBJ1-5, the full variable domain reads DTGVSQNPRHKITKRGQNVTFRCDPISEHNRLYWYRQTLGQGPEFLTYFQNEAQLEKSRLLSDRFSAERPKGSFSTLEIQRTEQGDSAMYLCASSLAGSNQPQHFGDGTRLSIL.

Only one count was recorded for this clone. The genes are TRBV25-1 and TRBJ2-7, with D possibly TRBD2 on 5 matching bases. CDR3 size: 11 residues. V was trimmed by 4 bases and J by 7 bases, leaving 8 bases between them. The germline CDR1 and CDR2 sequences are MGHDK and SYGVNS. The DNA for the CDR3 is TGTGCCAGCAGTGCGGGGTGGGAGCAGTACTTC. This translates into CASSAGWEQYF.

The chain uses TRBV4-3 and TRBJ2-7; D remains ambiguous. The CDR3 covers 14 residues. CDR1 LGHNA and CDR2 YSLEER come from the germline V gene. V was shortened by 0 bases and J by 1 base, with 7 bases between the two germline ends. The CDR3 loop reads CASSQEPNSYEQYF. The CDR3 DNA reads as TGCGCCAGCAGCCAAGAACCTAATTCCTACGAGCAGTACTTC.

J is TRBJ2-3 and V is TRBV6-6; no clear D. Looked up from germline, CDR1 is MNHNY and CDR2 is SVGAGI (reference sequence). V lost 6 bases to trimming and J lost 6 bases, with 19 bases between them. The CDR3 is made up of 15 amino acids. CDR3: CASSGGPTSADTQYF. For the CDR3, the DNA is TGTGCCAGCAGCGGCGGACCAACCTCGGCGGATACGCAGTATTTT.

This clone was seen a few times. The chain's CDR3 is CASSPGQWGYTF. The CDR3 DNA follows: TGTGCCAGCAGCCCTGGACAGTGGGGCTACACCTTC. The rearrangement links TRBV11-2 to TRBJ1-2; tentative D call: TRBD1 (6 bases). The CDR3 consists of 12 residues. The V end was cut by 5 bases, the J end by 8 bases, with 12 bases between. Germline CDR1 and CDR2: SGHAT and FQNNGV.

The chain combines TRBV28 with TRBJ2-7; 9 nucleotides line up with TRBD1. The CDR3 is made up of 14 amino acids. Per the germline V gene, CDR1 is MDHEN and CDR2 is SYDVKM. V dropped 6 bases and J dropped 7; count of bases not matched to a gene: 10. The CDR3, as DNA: TGTGCCAGCAGCAGCCATGGACAGGGGCGGGAGCAGTACTTC. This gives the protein CASSSHGQGREQYF.

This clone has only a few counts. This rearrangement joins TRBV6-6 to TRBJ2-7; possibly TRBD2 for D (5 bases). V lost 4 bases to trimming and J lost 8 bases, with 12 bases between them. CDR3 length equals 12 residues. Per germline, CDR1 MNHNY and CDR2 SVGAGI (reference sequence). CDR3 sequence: CASSSRGGKQYF. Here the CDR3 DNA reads TGTGCCAGCAGTTCCCGGGGTGGAAAGCAGTACTTC.

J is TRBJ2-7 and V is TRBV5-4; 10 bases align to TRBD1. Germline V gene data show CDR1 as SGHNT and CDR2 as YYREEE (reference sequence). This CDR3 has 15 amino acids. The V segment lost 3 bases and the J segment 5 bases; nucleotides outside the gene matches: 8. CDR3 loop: CASSSGRGQGNEQYF. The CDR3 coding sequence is TGTGCCAGCAGCTCTGGTAGGGGACAGGGGAACGAGCAGTACTTC. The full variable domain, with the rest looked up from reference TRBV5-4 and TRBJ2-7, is ETGVTQSPTHLIKTRGQQVTLRCSSQSGHNTVSWYQQALGQGPQFIFQYYREEENGRGNFPPRFSGLQFPNYSSELNVNALELDDSALYLCASSSGRGQGNEQYFGPGTRLTVT.

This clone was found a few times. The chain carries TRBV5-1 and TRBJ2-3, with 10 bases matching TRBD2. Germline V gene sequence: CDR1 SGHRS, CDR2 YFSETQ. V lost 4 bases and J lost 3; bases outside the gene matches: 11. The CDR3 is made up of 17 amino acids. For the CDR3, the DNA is TGCGCCAGCAGCCCGAGGACTAGCGGAATCAATACAGATACGCAGTATTTT. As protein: CASSPRTSGINTDTQYF.

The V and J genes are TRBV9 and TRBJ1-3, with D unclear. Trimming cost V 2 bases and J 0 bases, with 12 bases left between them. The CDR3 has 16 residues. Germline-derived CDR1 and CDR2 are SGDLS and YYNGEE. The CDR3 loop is CASSVSAASSGNTIYF. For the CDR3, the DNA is TGTGCCAGCAGCGTTTCCGCCGCTAGCTCTGGAAACACCATATATTTT.

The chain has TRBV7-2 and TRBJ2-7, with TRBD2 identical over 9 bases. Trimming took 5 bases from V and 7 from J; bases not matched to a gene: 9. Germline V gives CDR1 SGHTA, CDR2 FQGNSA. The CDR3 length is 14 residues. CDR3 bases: TGTGCCAGCAGCCCCGGGACTAGCTGGAGGGAGCAGTACTTC. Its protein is CASSPGTSWREQYF.

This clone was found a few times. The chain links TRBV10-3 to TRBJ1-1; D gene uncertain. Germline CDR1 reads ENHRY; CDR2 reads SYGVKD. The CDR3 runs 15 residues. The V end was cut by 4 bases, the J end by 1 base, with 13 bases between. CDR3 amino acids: CAISVRPTKNTEAFF. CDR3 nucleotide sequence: TGTGCCATCAGTGTTAGGCCGACTAAGAACACTGAAGCTTTCTTT.